The 22 T cell receptor beta chains below were found in one sample sequenced in a study of tumor-infiltrating lymphocytes in oesophageal squamous cell carcinoma. TCRdb recomputed calls from the PCR reads with MiXCR, one row per CDR3 protein. Among around 6,200 distinct CDR3 sequences listed, just over 14% were seen once. The sample consisted of esophageal tumor tissue. These receptor sequences come from a male donor with esophageal squamous cell carcinoma.

Judged by abundance, this clonotype is large (0.1 to 1%). J is TRBJ1-2 and V is TRBV7-2; tentatively, D is TRBD1 (6 bases). The CDR3 contains 16 residues. Germline CDR1 reads SGHTA; CDR2 reads FQGNSA. V was pared by 1 base and J by 3 bases, with 15 bases between. CDR3 loop: CASSLGPGEGDYGYTF. The CDR3 nucleotides are TGTGCCAGCAGCTTAGGTCCAGGGGAGGGGGACTATGGCTACACCTTC.

The chain joins TRBV9 to TRBJ2-1; D gene unclear. The CDR3 spans 15 residues. V was cut by 0 bases and J by 13 bases, with 20 bases left in between. CDR1 and CDR2 from the germline V gene are SGDLS and YYNGEE. CDR3 sequence (DNA): TGTGCCAGCAGCGTAGTGGACGAGCCCCAAGAGACCCAGTTCTTC. Its translation is CASSVVDEPQETQFF.

This clonotype was recorded many times. V gene TRBV6-1 combines with J gene TRBJ2-2, with TRBD2 as a possible D gene (5 bases). This CDR3 contains 15 residues. The V gene's germline CDR1 is MNHNS and CDR2 SASEGT. Trimming stripped 5 bases from V and 3 bases from J, with 13 bases between. In DNA form, the CDR3 reads TGTGCCAGCAGTTCCCCCGGGATGTACACCGGGGAGCTGTTTTTT. Protein sequence: CASSSPGMYTGELFF.

This clonotype was found many times. The genes are TRBV6-1 and TRBJ1-5; possibly TRBD1 for D (5 bases). The CDR3 has 15 amino acids. Trimming removed 7 bases from V and 2 bases from J, with 15 bases in between. The V gene's germline CDR1 is MNHNS and CDR2 SASEGT. The CDR3 loop reads CASKGWARGNQPQHF. CDR3 coding DNA: TGTGCCAGCAAGGGGTGGGCCAGGGGCAATCAGCCCCAGCATTTT.

The chain combines TRBV5-6 with TRBJ1-2; no reliable D call. The CDR3 has 13 amino acids. V was trimmed by 3 bases and J by 4 bases, leaving 10 bases between them. Germline V CDR1 and CDR2: SGHDT, YYEEEE. Written as DNA, the CDR3 is TGTGCCAGCAGCTCAACCATGGGCTATGGCTACACCTTC. Protein: CASSSTMGYGYTF.

Of note for this clonotype: At one end the junction does not follow the germline gene, possibly because of a read error. The chain links TRBV7-4 to TRBJ2-3; D might be TRBD1 (5 bases). Germline V gene sequence: CDR1 SGHVT, CDR2 SQSDAQ. This CDR3 has 13 residues. CDR3 residues: CARSFQGQETQGF. The CDR3 DNA reads as TGTGCCAGGAGCTTCCAGGGCCAAGAGACCCAGGGCTTC.

This clonotype occurred a few times. The chain links TRBV2 to TRBJ2-1; D perhaps matches TRBD1 (6 bases). Gene TRBJ2-7 matches the end of the DNA better, so the J call may be wrong. The CDR3 is 14 amino acids. The V gene's germline CDR1 is SNHLY and CDR2 FYNNEI. The CDR3 sequence: CASSIGQFKVEQYF. The DNA of the CDR3 is TGTGCCAGCAGTATAGGACAGTTTAAGGTTGAGCAGTACTTC.

This clonotype was picked up many times. The chain recombines TRBV11-3 with TRBJ2-1; 8 nucleotides match TRBD1. The DNA end is more similar to TRBJ2-7, so the J call may be wrong. The CDR3 totals 16 residues. Germline V gives CDR1 SGHNT, CDR2 YENEEA. The CDR3 DNA is TGTGCCAGCAGCTTAGATCAGATAGGACAGGGACGGGAGCAGTACTTC. This encodes CASSLDQIGQGREQYF.

In its sample, this clonotype was seen many times. The chain recombines TRBV6-6 with TRBJ2-7, with 13 bases fitting TRBD2. The CDR3 is 18 amino acids. V lost 2 bases, J lost 2 bases, and 9 bases stayed unmatched. Germline CDR1 reads MNHNY; CDR2 reads SVGAGI (reference sequence). The CDR3 here is CASSYPRTSGGLTYEQYF. CDR3 sequence (DNA): TGTGCCAGCAGTTACCCTAGGACTAGCGGGGGCCTTACCTACGAGCAGTACTTC.

This clonotype was counted ten times or more. A read error is likely, as this CDR3 ends without the conserved phenylalanine or tryptophan. It is unclear where the CDR3 begins or ends on the DNA, so no DNA is shown, and the CDR3 is as TCRdb lists it. J is TRBJ2-6 and V is TRBV7-9. The CDR3 has 8 amino acids, counting both end residues. Germline values: CDR1 SEHNR, CDR2 FQNEAQ (reference sequence). CDR3 region: CASSFGTS.

This clonotype was recorded many times. This may be a read error: a much more frequent sequence differs by one nucleotide. The chain combines TRBV6-1 with TRBJ2-1; D is perhaps TRBD1 or TRBD2 (5 bases each). The last part of the DNA fits TRBJ2-7 better; the J call may be wrong. The CDR3 covers 14 residues. Germline-derived CDR1 and CDR2 are MNHNS and SASEGT. CDR3 DNA sequence: TGTGCCAGCGGGCGTGAGGGGAACTACAATGAGCAGTACTTC. Translated: CASGREGNYNEQYF.

This clonotype was recorded at least ten times. This chain uses TRBV2 with TRBJ2-1; no firm D call. Trimming pared 6 bases from V and 5 bases from J, leaving 17 bases between. Germline loops: CDR1 SNHLY, CDR2 FYNNEI. The CDR3 covers 15 residues. CDR3 sequence (DNA): TGTGCCAGCAGCGTCGGTAACGACCCTCACAATGAGCAGTTCTTC. It encodes CASSVGNDPHNEQFF.

This clonotype was seen more than once but under ten times. A much larger clone sits a single nucleotide away, making a read error possible. V is TRBV27 and J is TRBJ2-5; 12 positions agree with TRBD1. V lost 5 bases to trimming and J lost 6 bases; unmatched junction nucleotides: 7. Germline assignment: CDR1 MNHEY and CDR2 SMNVEV (reference sequence). The CDR3 totals 15 residues. As DNA, the CDR3 is TGTGCCAGCAGTCGGGGGACAGGGGGCACGAAGACCCAGTACTTC. This translates into CASSRGTGGTKTQYF.

This chain uses TRBV4-1 with TRBJ1-5; D not resolved. Per germline, CDR1 MGHRA and CDR2 YSYEKL. V was pared by 0 bases and J by 7 bases, with 7 bases between. This CDR3 comprises 13 residues. DNA for the CDR3: TGCGCCAGCAGCCAAGATTGGGGACAGCCCCAGCATTTT. Amino acids: CASSQDWGQPQHF.

This clonotype was observed at least ten times. The rearrangement joins TRBV6-1 to TRBJ1-2, with a weak D call TRBD1 (5 bases). Germline assignment: CDR1 MNHNS and CDR2 SASEGT. V lost 8 bases, J lost 3 bases, and 19 bases lay in between. This CDR3 comprises 15 residues. CDR3 loop: CASYPPGRQYYGYTF. For the CDR3, the DNA is TGTGCCAGCTACCCCCCGGGACGGCAATACTATGGCTACACCTTC.

A few counts support this clonotype. This sequence may be a read error, since a much larger clone differs from it by one base. The CDR3 region is CASPPYEQFF. The CDR3 nucleotides are TGTGCCAGCCCACCCTACGAGCAGTTCTTC. The V and J genes are TRBV6-4 and TRBJ2-1; D uncertain. From germline, CDR1 is MRHNA and CDR2 SNTAGT. The CDR3 is 10 residues long. Deletions cut 8 bases from V and 10 bases from J, with 9 bases between.

A note on this clonotype: The conserved closing phenylalanine or tryptophan is absent in this CDR3, likely reflecting a read error. Because the CDR3's place on the DNA is in doubt, the DNA is left out and the CDR3 is given as listed by TCRdb. The chain uses TRBV7-6 and TRBJ2-4; TRBD2, as called in the table, went unchecked against the DNA. Germline loops: CDR1 SGHVS, CDR2 FNYEAQ. The CDR3 has 13 residues if both end residues are counted. CDR3 sequence: CARSVGLYNEQGV.

This clonotype was found many times. V usage is TRBV6-1 and J usage is TRBJ2-5, with 11 bases aligning to TRBD2. Germline values: CDR1 MNHNS, CDR2 SASEGT. V shed 6 bases and J 5 bases; nucleotides not matched to a gene: 17. The CDR3 extends over 18 amino acids. In DNA form, the CDR3 reads TGTGCCAGCAGGGACGTACTAGCGGGGGCATCAAAGGGGGAGACCCAGTACTTC. Its translation is CASRDVLAGASKGETQYF.

This clonotype has a single count. This CDR3 fails to terminate in the conserved phenylalanine or tryptophan, so it likely reflects a read error. No DNA is shown, since the ends of the CDR3 on it are uncertain; the CDR3 is the one TCRdb lists. The rearrangement links TRBV28 to TRBJ2-6; the table calls TRBD1, which could not be checked here. Germline-derived CDR1 and CDR2 are MDHEN and SYDVKM. 8 amino acids form the CDR3, both terminal residues included. This chain's CDR3 is CASSFGTV.

This clonotype was counted many times. The chain recombines TRBV6-6 with TRBJ2-5; 9 bases fit TRBD1. The J call may be wrong; the DNA end is better matched by TRBJ2-7. CDR1 is MNHNY and CDR2 is SVGAGI in the germline V gene (reference sequence). The length of the CDR3 is 16 residues. For the CDR3, the DNA is TGTGCCAGCAGTTACTTGGCCGGGACAGGGTTACACGAGCAGTACTTC. Residues: CASSYLAGTGLHEQYF.

With respect to this clonotype: The CDR3 does not end in the conserved phenylalanine or tryptophan, so this is likely a read error. The limits of the CDR3 on the DNA are not certain, so only TCRdb's listed CDR3 is given. This chain joins TRBV7-3 and TRBJ2-1; the D call of TRBD1 is as the table states it, not checked on the DNA. With termini counted, the CDR3 has 15 amino acids. The V gene's germline CDR1 is SGHTA and CDR2 FQGTGA. CDR3 amino acids: CASSLSSEYEQYFGA.

This clonotype was recorded at least ten times. V and J are TRBV5-4 and TRBJ1-1; D perhaps matches TRBD1 (6 bases). V was shortened by 3 bases and J by 7 bases, with 22 bases between the two germline ends. Germline V gives CDR1 SGHNT, CDR2 YYREEE (reference sequence). The CDR3 is made up of 16 amino acids. The CDR3 loop reads CASSSLAQTGRIEAFF. The CDR3 DNA is TGTGCCAGCAGCTCCTTGGCCCAAACAGGGCGCATTGAAGCTTTCTTT.